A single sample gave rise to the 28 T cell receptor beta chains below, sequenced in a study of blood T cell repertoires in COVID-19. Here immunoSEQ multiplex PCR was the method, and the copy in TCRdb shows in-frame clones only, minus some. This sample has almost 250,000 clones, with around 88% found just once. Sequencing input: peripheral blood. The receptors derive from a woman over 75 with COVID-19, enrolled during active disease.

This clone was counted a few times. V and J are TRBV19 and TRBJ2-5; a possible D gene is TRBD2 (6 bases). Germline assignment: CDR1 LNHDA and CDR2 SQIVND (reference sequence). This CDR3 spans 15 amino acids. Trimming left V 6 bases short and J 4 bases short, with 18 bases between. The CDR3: CASSVGGTVPETQYF. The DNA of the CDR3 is TGTGCCAGTAGCGTGGGAGGTACCGTTCCAGAGACCCAGTACTTC. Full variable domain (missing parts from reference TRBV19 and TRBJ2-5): DGGITQSPKYLFRKEGQNVTLSCEQNLNHDAMYWYRQDPGQGLRLIYYSQIVNDFQKGDIAEGYSVSREKKESFPLTVTSAQKNPTAFYLCASSVGGTVPETQYFGPGTRLLVL.

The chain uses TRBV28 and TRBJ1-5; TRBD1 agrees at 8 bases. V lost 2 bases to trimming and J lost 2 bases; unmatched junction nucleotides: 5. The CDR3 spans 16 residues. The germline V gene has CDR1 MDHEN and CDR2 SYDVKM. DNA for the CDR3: TGTGCCAGCAGTTTACGCAGGGGGCCCCGCAATCAGCCCCAGCATTTT. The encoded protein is CASSLRRGPRNQPQHF.

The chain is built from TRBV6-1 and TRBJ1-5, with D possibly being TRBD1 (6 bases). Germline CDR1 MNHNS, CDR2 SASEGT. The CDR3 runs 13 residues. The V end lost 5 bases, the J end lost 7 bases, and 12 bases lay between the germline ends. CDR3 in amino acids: CASSHDRRQPQHF. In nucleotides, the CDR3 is TGTGCCAGCAGTCACGACAGGAGACAGCCCCAGCATTTT.

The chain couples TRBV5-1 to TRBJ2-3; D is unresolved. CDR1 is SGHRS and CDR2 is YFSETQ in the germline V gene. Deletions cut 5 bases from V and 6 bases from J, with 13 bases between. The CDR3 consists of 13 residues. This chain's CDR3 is CASRPSTGDTQYF. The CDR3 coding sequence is TGCGCCAGCAGGCCGTCAACCGGTGATACGCAGTATTTT.

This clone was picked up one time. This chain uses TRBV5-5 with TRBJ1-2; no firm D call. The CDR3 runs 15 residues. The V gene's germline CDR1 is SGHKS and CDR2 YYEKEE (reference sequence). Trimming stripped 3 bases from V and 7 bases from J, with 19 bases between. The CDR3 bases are TGTGCCAGCAGCTCAGCCACAAAATGGGAGGGTGGCTACACCTTC. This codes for CASSSATKWEGGYTF.

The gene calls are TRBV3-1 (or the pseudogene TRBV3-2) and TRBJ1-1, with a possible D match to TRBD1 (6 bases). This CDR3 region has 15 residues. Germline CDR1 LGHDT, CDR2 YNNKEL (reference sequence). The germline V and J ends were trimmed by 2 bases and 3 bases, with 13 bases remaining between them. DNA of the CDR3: TGTGCCAGCAGCCAACCCGGGACAAAGTACACTGAAGCTTTCTTT. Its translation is CASSQPGTKYTEAFF.

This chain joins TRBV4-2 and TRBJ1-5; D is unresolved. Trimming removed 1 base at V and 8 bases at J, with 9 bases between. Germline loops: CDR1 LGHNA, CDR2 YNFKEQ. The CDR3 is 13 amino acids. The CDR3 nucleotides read TGTGCCAGCAGCCAAGGGATTCGGGAGCCCCAGCATTTT. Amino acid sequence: CASSQGIREPQHF.

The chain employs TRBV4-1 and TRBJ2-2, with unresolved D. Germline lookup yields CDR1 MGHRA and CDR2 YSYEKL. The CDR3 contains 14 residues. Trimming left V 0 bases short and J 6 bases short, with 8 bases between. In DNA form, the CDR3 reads TGCGCCAGCAGCCAAGACCCTCCGGCCGGGGAGCTGTTTTTT. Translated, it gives CASSQDPPAGELFF.

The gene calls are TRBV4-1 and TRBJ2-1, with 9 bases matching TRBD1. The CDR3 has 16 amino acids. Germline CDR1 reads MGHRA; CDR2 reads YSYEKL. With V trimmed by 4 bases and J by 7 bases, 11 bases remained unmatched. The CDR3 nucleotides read TGCGCCAGCAGCCCCCTCGGACAGGGGAAGAGGAATGAGCAGTTCTTC. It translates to CASSPLGQGKRNEQFF.

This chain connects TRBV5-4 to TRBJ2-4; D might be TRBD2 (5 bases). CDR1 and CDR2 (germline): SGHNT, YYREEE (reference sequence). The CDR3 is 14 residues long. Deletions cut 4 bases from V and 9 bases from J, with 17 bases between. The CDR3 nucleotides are TGTGCCAGCAGCCTAAGGGAGCCCCAAGGCATTCAGTACTTC. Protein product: CASSLREPQGIQYF.

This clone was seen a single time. DNA for the CDR3: TGCAGCGTTGGGGATTCCAGGGTCTACGAGCAGTACTTC. This translates into CSVGDSRVYEQYF. V is TRBV29-1 and J is TRBJ2-7, with D maybe TRBD1 (5 bases). Trimming pared 4 bases from V and 3 bases from J, leaving 13 bases between. CDR1 and CDR2 (germline): SQVTM, ANQGSEA. The CDR3 is 13 amino acids.

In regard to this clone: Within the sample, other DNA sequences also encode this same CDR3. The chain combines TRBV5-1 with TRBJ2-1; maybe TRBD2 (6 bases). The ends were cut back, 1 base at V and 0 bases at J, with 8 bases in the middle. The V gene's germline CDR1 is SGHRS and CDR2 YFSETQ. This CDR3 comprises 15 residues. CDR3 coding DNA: TGCGCCAGCAGCTTGATGGGGGGCTCCTACAATGAGCAGTTCTTC. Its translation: CASSLMGGSYNEQFF.

The CDR3 protein is CASSFPGVSPLHF. In nucleotides, the CDR3 is TGTGCCAGCAGCTTCCCGGGTGTCTCACCCCTCCACTTT. The chain joins TRBV11-1 to TRBJ1-6, with D hard to call. CDR3 length: 13 amino acids. The germline CDR1 and CDR2 sequences are SGHAT and FQDESV (reference sequence). V was clipped by 3 bases and J by 10 bases, with 10 bases between them. The variable domain in full, completed from reference TRBV11-1 and TRBJ1-6, reads EAEVAQSPRYKITEKSQAVAFWCDPISGHATLYWYRQILGQGPELLVQFQDESVVDDSQLPKDRFSAERLKGVDSTLKIQPAELGDSAMYLCASSFPGVSPLHFGNGTRLTVT.

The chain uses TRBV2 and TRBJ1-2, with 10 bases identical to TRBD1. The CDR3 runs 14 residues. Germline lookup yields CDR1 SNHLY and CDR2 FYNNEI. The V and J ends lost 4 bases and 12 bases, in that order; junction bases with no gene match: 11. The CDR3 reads CASSGQGAGREDTF. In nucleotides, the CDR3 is TGTGCCAGCAGTGGACAGGGGGCAGGAAGGGAGGACACCTTC.

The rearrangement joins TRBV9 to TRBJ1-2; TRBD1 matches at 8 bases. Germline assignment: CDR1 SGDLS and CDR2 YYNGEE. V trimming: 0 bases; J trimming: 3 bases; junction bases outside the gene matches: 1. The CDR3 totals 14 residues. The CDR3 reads CASSVDRGDYGYTF. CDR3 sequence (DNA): TGTGCCAGCAGCGTAGACAGGGGGGACTATGGCTACACCTTC. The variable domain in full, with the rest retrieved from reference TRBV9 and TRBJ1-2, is DSGVTQTPKHLITATGQRVTLRCSPRSGDLSVYWYQQSLDQGLQFLIQYYNGEERAKGNILERFSAQQFPDLHSELNLSSLELGDSALYFCASSVDRGDYGYTFGSGTRLTVV.

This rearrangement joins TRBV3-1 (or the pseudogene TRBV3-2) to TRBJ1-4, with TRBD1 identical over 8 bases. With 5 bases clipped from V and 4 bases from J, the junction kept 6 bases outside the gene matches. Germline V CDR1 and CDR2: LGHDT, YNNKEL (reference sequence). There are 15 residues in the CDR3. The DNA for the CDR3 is TGTGCCAGCAGCGCCTGGACAGGGAGTAATGAAAAACTGTTTTTT. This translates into CASSAWTGSNEKLFF.

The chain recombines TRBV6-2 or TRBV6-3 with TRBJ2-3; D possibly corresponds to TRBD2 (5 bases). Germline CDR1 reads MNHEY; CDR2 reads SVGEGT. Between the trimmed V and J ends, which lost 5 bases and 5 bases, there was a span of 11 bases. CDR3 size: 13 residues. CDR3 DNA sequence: TGTGCCAGCAGTACCCTAGCAAGAGATACGCAGTATTTT. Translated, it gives CASSTLARDTQYF.

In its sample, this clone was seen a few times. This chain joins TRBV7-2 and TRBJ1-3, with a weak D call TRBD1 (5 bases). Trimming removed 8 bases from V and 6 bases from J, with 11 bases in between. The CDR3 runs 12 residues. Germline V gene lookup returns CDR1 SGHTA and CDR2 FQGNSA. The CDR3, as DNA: TGTGCCAGCTCGGGGGGGGAAAACACCATATATTTT. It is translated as CASSGGENTIYF.

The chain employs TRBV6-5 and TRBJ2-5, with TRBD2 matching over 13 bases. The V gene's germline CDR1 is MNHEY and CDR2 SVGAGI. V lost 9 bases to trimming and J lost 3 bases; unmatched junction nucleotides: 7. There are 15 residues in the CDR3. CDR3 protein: CASTSGGAVKETQYF. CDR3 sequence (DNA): TGTGCCAGTACTAGCGGGGGGGCGGTCAAAGAGACCCAGTACTTC.

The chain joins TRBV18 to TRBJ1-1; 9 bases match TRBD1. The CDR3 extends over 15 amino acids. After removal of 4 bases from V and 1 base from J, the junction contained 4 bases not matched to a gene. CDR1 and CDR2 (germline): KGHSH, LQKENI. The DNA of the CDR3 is TGTGCCAGCTCACAACGACAGGGGGGGAACACTGAAGCTTTCTTT. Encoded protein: CASSQRQGGNTEAFF.

The CDR3 DNA follows: TGTGCCAGCAGTCGGACAGGGGATAGCAATCAGCCCCAGCATTTT. As protein: CASSRTGDSNQPQHF. V and J are TRBV6-5 and TRBJ1-5, with TRBD1 matching 9 bases. Germline CDR1 MNHEY, CDR2 SVGAGI. Unmatched junction bases numbered 2, after V lost 5 bases and J lost 0 bases. CDR3 length equals 15 residues.

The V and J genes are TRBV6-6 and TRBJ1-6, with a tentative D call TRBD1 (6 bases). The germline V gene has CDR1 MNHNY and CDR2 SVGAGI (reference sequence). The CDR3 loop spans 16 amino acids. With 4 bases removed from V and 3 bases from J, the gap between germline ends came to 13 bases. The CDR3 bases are TGTGCCAGCAGTTGGTTAACGGACAGCTATAATTCACCCCTCCACTTT. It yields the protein CASSWLTDSYNSPLHF.

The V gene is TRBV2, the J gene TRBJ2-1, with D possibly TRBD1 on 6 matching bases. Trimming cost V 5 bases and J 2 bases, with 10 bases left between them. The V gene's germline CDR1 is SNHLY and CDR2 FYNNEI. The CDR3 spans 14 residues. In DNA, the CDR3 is TGTGCCAGCAGTTCGACAGGAACCTACAATGAGCAGTTCTTC. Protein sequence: CASSSTGTYNEQFF.

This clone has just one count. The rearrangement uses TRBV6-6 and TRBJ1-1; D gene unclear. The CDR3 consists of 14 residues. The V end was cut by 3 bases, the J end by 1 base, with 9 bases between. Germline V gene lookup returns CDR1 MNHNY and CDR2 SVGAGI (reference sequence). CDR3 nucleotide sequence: TGTGCCAGCAGTTATTTCCCCTCGAACACTGAAGCTTTCTTT. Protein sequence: CASSYFPSNTEAFF.

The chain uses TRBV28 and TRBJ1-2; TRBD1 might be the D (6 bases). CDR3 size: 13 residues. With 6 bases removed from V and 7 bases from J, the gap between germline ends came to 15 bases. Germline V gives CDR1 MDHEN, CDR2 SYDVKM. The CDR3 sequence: CASRGDRMLGYTF. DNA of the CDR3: TGTGCCAGCAGGGGTGACAGGATGCTTGGCTACACCTTC.

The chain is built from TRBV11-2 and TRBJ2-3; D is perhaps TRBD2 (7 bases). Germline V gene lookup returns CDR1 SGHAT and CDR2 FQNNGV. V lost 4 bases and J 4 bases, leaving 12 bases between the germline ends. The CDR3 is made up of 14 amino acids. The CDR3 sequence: CASSSGGPSDTQYF. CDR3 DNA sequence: TGTGCCAGCAGCTCCGGGGGGCCATCAGATACGCAGTATTTT. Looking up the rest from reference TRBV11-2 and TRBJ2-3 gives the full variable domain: EAGVAQSPRYKIIEKRQSVAFWCNPISGHATLYWYQQILGQGPKLLIQFQNNGVVDDSQLPKDRFSAERLKGVDSTLKIQPAKLEDSAVYLCASSSGGPSDTQYFGPGTRLTVL.

CDR3 region: CSASTRGGTYNEQFF. The CDR3 region has the DNA TGCAGTGCTAGTACACGGGGGGGAACCTACAATGAGCAGTTCTTC. The V gene is TRBV20-1, the J gene TRBJ2-1; TRBD2 agrees at 8 bases. With 3 bases clipped from V and 2 bases from J, the junction kept 6 bases outside the gene matches. The V gene's germline CDR1 is DFQATT and CDR2 SNEGSKA (reference sequence). The CDR3 consists of 15 residues.

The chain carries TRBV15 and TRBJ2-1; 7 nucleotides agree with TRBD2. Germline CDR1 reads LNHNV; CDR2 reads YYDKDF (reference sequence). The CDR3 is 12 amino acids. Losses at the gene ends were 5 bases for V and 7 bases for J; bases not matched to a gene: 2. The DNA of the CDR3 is TGTGCCACCAGCCGCGGGGGAAATGAGCAGTTCTTC. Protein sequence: CATSRGGNEQFF.